This T cell receptor beta chain appears in the sequencing data of a study of early T cells in non-severe SARS-CoV-2 infection. Study outcomes and limitations: There was a bias toward anti-spike CD8 responses in VDJdb matching, which missed private and CD4 specificities.

CDR3 length: 13 residues. Germline V gives CDR1 MNHEY, CDR2 SVGEGT. V lost 7 bases, J lost 0 bases, and 7 bases lay in between. Unique molecular identifiers were attached to individual cDNA molecules. One entry per CDR3 protein, called by TCRdb with MiXCR from the 5' RACE reads. Of more than 40,000 distinct CDR3 sequences in the sample, 7% to 8% were seen once. The sample holds many counts of this clonotype. Its cognate antigen is unknown. The TCR comes from an adult who was a healthcare worker with PCR-confirmed SARS-CoV-2 infection or an uninfected control (not recorded which). V and J are TRBV6-2 or TRBV6-3 and TRBJ2-1; D not resolved. Sequenced input: whole blood. The CDR3 loop is CASKAASYNEQFF. As DNA, the CDR3 is TGTGCCAGCAAGGCGGCCTCCTACAATGAGCAGTTCTTC.